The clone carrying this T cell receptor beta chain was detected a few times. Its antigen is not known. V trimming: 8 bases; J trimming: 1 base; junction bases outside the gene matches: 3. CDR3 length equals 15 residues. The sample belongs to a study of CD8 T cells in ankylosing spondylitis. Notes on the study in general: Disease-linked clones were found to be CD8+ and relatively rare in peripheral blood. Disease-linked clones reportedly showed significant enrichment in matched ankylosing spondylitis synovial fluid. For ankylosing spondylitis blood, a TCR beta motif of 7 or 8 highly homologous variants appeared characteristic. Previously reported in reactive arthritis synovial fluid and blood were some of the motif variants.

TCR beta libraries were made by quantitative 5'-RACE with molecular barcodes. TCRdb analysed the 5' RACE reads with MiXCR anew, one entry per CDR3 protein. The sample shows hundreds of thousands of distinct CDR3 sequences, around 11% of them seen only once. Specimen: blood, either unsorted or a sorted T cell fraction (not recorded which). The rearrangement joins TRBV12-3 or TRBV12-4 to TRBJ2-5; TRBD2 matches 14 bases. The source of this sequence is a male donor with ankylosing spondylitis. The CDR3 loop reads CASGGTSGGQETQYF. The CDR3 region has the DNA TGTGCCAGCGGGGGGACTAGCGGGGGCCAAGAGACCCAGTACTTC.